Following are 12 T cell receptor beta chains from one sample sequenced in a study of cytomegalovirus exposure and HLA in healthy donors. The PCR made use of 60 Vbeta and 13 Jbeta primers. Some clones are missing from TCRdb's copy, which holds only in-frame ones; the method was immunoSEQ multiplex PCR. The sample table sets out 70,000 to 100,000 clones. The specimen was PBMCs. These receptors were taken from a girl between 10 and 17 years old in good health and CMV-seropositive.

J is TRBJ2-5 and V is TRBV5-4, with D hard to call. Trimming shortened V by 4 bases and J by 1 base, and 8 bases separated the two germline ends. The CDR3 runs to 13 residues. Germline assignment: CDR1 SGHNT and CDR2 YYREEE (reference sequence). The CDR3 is CASSEEIQETQYF. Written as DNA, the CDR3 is TGTGCCAGCAGCGAGGAGATCCAAGAGACCCAGTACTTC.

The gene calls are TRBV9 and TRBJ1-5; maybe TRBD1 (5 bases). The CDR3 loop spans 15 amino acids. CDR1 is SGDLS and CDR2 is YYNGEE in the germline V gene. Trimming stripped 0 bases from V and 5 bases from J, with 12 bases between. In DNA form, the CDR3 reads TGTGCCAGCAGCGTAGGGGGAGGGGCCGATCAGCCCCAGCATTTT. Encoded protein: CASSVGGGADQPQHF.

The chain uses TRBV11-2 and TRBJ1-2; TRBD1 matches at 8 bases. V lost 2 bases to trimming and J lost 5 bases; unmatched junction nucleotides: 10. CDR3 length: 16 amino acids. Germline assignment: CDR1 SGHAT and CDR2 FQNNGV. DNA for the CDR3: TGTGCCAGCAGCTTAAGGAGGGGACAGGATGGATATGGCTACACCTTC. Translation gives CASSLRRGQDGYGYTF.

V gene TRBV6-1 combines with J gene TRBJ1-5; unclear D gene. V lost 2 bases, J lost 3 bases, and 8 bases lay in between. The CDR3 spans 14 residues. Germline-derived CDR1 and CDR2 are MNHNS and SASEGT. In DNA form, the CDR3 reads TGTGCCAGCAGTGAACCGCGTAACAATCAGCCCCAGCATTTT. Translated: CASSEPRNNQPQHF.

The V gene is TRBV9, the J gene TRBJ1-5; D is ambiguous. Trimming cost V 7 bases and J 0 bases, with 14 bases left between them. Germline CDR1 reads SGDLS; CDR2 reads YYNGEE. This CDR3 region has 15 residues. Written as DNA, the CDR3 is TGTGCCAGCGCGGAGGGCGGAGATAGCAATCAGCCCCAGCATTTT. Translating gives CASAEGGDSNQPQHF.

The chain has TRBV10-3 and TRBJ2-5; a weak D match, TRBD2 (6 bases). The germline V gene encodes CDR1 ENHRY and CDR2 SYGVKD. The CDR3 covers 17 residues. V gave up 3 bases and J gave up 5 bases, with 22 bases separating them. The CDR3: CAISDTSPGQGGETQYF. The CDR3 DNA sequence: TGTGCCATCAGTGATACCTCACCGGGCCAGGGAGGCGAGACCCAGTACTTC.

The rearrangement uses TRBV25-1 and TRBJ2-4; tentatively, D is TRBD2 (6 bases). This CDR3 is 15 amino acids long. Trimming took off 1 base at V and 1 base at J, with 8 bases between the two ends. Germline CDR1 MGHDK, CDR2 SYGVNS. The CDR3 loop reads CASSEWGEAKNIQYF. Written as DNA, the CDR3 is TGTGCCAGCAGTGAATGGGGGGAGGCCAAAAACATTCAGTACTTC.

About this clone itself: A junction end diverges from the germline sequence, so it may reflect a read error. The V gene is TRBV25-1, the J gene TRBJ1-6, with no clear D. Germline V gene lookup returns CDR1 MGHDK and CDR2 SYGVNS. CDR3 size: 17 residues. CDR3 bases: TGTGCCAGCAGTGACTATAACAGAAAAGAATATAATTCACACCTCCACTTT. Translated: CASSDYNRKEYNSHLHF.

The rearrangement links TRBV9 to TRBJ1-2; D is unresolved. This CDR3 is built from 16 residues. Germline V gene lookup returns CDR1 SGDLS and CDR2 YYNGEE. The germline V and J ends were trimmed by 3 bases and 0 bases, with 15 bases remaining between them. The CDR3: CASSGLRSGANYGYTF. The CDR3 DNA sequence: TGTGCCAGCAGCGGCCTAAGGAGTGGAGCTAACTATGGCTACACCTTC.

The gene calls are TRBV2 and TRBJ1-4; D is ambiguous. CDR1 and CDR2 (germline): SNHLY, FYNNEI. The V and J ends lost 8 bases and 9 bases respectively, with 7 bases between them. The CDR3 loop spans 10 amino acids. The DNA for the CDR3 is TGTGCCAGCTCGAGCCAAAAACTGTTTTTT. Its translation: CASSSQKLFF.

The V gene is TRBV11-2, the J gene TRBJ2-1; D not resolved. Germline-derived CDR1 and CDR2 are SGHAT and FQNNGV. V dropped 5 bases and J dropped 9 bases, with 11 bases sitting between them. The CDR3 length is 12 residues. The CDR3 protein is CASSDKGVEQFF. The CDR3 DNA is TGTGCCAGCAGCGATAAAGGAGTTGAGCAGTTCTTC.

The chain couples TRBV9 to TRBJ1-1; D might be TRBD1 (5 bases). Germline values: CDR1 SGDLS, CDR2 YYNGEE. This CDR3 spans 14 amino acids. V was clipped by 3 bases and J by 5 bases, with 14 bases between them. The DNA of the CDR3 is TGTGCCAGCAGCGGAAGTCTGGAGGGGACTGAAGCTTTCTTT. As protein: CASSGSLEGTEAFF. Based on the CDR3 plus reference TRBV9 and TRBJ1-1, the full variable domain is DSGVTQTPKHLITATGQRVTLRCSPRSGDLSVYWYQQSLDQGLQFLIQYYNGEERAKGNILERFSAQQFPDLHSELNLSSLELGDSALYFCASSGSLEGTEAFFGQGTRLTVV.